This TCR beta chain was recorded in a study of control samples from healthy donors and cancer patients. V gave up 3 bases and J gave up 3 bases, with 15 bases separating them. The CDR3 extends over 15 amino acids. CDR1 is LNHDA, CDR2 SQIVND, per germline (reference sequence). TCRdb's table, derived via immunoSEQ multiplex PCR, lists solely in-frame clones and lacks some. The data show some 120,000 clones, around nine tenths seen once. The sample taken for sequencing was blood. V is TRBV19 and J is TRBJ2-7; TRBD2 might be the D (5 bases). This clonotype was obtained from a woman aged 65 to 85 in good health. CDR3 in DNA: TGTGCCAGTAGTATCGCTCCGGGGAATGGCTACGAGCAGTACTTC. Translated: CASSIAPGNGYEQYF.